The subject of this entry is one TCR beta chain. The ends lost 4 bases at V and 1 base at J; junction bases unmatched: 7. Germline CDR1 is SGHRS and CDR2 is YFSETQ. This CDR3 is 15 amino acids long. These data belong to a study of cytomegalovirus exposure and HLA in healthy donors. Study-level background: In an early release, HLA-typed donors contributed 90 million or so unique TCR sequences.

Though nominally healthy at sampling, donors likely had unrecorded immune exposures. The PCR ran on 60 Vbeta and 13 Jbeta primers. Produced via immunoSEQ multiplex PCR; TCRdb's table is partial and in-frame only. The sample includes about 120,000 clones, roughly 68% of them seen just once. V usage is TRBV5-1 and J usage is TRBJ1-1; 7 bases are shared with TRBD1. The clonotype comes from a woman aged 30 to 39 in good health and CMV-seronegative. Sequenced input: PBMCs. The CDR3 protein is CASSGSTGPNTEAFF. CDR3 sequence (DNA): TGCGCCAGCAGCGGTTCGACAGGGCCGAACACTGAAGCTTTCTTT. Full variable domain (rest looked up from reference TRBV5-1 and TRBJ1-1): KAGVTQTPRYLIKTRGQQVTLSCSPISGHRSVSWYQQTPGQGLQFLFEYFSETQRNKGNFPGRFSGRQFSNSRSEMNVSTLELGDSALYLCASSGSTGPNTEAFFGQGTRLTVV.